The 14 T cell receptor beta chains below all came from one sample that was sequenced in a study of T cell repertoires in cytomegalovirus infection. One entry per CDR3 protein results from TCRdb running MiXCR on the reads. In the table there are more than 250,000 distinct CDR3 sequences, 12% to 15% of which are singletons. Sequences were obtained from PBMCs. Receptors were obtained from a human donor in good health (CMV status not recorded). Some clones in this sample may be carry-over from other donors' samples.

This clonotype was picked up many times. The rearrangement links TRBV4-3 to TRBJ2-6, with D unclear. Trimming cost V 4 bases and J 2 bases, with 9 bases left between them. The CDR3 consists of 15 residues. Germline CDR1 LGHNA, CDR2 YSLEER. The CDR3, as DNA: TGCGCCAGCAGCCGTGGGTTGGCTGGGGCCAACGTCCTGACTTTC. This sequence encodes CASSRGLAGANVLTF.

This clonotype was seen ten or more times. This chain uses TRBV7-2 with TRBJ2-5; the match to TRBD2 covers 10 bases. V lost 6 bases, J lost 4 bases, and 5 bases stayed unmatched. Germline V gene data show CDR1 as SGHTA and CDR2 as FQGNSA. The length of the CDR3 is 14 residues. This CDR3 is CASSLAGVRETQYF. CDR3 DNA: TGTGCCAGCAGTCTAGCGGGAGTAAGAGAGACCCAGTACTTC.

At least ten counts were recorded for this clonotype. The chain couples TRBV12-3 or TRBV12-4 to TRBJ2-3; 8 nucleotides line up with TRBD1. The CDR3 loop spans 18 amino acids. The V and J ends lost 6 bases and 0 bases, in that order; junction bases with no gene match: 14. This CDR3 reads CASSLNQGAISSTDTQYF. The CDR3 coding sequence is TGTGCCAGCAGCCTTAATCAGGGGGCGATTTCTAGCACAGATACGCAGTATTTT.

This CDR3 is CATPGSSGNTIYF. CDR3 bases: TGTGCCACCCCGGGGAGCTCTGGAAACACCATATATTTT. The genes are TRBV7-6 and TRBJ1-3; D uncertain. Trimming pared 10 bases from V and 0 bases from J, leaving 10 bases between. The CDR3 is 13 amino acids. Germline-derived CDR1 and CDR2 are SGHVS and FNYEAQ.

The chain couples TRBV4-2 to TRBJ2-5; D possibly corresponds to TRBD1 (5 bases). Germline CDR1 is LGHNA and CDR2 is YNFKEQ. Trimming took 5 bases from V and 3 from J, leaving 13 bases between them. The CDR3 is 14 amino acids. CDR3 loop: CASSLLTDKETQYF. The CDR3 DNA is TGTGCCAGCAGCTTACTGACAGACAAAGAGACCCAGTACTTC.

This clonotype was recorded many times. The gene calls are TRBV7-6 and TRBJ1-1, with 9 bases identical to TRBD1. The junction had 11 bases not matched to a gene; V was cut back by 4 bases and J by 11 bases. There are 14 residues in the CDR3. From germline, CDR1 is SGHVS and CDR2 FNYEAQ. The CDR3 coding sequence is TGTGCCAGCAGCTCGGGACAGGGCGAAAAAGGGGCTTTCTTT. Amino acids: CASSSGQGEKGAFF.

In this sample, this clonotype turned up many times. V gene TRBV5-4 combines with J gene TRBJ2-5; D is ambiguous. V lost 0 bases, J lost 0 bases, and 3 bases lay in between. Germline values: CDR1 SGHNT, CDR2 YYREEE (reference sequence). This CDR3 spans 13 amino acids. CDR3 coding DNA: TGTGCCAGCAGCTTGGCTAACCAAGAGACCCAGTACTTC. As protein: CASSLANQETQYF.

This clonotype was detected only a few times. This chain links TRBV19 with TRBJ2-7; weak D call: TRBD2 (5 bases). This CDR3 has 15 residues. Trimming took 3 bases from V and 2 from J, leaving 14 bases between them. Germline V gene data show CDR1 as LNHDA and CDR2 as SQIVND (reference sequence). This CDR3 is CASSMRAAQTYEQYF. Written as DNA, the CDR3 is TGTGCCAGTAGTATGAGGGCAGCGCAGACCTACGAGCAGTACTTC.

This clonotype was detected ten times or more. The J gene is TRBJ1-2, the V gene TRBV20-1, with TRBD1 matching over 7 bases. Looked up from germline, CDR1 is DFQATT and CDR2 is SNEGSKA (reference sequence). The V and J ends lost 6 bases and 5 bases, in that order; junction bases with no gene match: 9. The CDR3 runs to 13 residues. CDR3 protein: CSADPSTGYGYTF. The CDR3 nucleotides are TGCAGTGCCGACCCGTCGACAGGGTATGGCTACACCTTC.

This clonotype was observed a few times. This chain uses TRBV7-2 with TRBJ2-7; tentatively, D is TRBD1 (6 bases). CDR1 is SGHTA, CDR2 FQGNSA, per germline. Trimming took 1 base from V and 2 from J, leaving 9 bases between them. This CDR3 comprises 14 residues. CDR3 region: CASSLEWGPYEQYF. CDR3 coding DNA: TGTGCCAGCAGCTTAGAATGGGGGCCCTACGAGCAGTACTTC.

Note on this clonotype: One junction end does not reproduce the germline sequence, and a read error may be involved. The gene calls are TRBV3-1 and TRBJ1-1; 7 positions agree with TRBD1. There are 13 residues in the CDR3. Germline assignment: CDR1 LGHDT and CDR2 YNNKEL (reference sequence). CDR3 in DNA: TGTGCCAGCAGCCAAGGTTCGGCCCTCGGACAGGTCTTT. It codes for CASSQGSALGQVF.

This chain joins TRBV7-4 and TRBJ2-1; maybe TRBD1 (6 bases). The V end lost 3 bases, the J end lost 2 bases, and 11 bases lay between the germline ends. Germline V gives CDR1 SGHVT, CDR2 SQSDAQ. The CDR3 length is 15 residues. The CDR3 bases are TGTGCCAGCAGCTTCGGTCAGGGGACCTACAATGAGCAGTTCTTC. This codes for CASSFGQGTYNEQFF.

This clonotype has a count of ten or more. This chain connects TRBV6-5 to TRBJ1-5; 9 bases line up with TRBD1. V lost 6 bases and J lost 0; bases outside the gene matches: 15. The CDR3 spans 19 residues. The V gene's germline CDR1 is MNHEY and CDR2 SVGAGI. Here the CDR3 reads CASRAGARDRAYSNQPQHF. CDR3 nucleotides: TGTGCCAGCAGAGCCGGGGCCCGGGACAGGGCATATAGCAATCAGCCCCAGCATTTT.

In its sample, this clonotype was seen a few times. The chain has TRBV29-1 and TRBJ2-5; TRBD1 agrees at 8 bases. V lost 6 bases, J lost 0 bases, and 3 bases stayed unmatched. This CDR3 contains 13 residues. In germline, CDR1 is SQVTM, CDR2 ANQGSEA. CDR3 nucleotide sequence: TGCAGCGTGGGACAGGCCTACCAAGAGACCCAGTACTTC. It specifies CSVGQAYQETQYF. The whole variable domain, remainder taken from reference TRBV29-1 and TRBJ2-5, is SAVISQKPSRDICQRGTSLTIQCQVDSQVTMMFWYRQQPGQSLTLIATANQGSEATYESGFVIDKFPISRPNLTFSTLTVSNMSPEDSSIYLCSVGQAYQETQYFGPGTRLLVL.